Shown below are 19 T cell receptor beta chains from a single sample sequenced in a study of CD8 T cells in Susac syndrome. RNA amounts of roughly 0.5 to 1 ug underwent reverse transcription with random hexamers. TCRdb independently ran MiXCR on the immunoSEQ multiplex PCR reads; one entry per CDR3 protein. Here the sample spans fewer than 80,000 distinct CDR3 sequences, roughly 94% being singletons. The sequencing sample was made of CD8+ T cells from PBMCs. The receptors stem from a human donor with multiple sclerosis.

V is TRBV29-1 and J is TRBJ1-4; no clear D. The germline V and J ends were trimmed by 2 bases and 5 bases, with 18 bases remaining between them. The CDR3 loop spans 16 amino acids. CDR1 and CDR2 from the germline V gene are SQVTM and ANQGSEA. This CDR3 reads CSVELPRTDPNEKLFF. The CDR3 nucleotides are TGCAGCGTTGAATTACCTCGGACGGACCCGAATGAAAAACTGTTTTTT.

This clonotype was counted a single time. DNA for the CDR3: TGTGCCAGCAGTCCTGTCTCGGCATCGGGACAGCATAACTATGGCTACACCTTC. Its translation: CASSPVSASGQHNYGYTF. The chain uses TRBV27 and TRBJ1-2; 7 bases map to TRBD1. Germline V gives CDR1 MNHEY, CDR2 SMNVEV (reference sequence). The CDR3 has 18 residues. The J segment lost 1 base and the V segment lost 5 bases, leaving 16 bases of the junction unmatched.

The chain links TRBV7-9 to TRBJ2-7, with no clear D. The V gene's germline CDR1 is SEHNR and CDR2 FQNEAQ (reference sequence). V shed 1 base and J shed 0 bases, with 7 bases lying between them. The CDR3 runs 14 residues. In DNA, the CDR3 is TGTGCCAGCAGCTTAGATGGGGACTCCTACGAGCAGTACTTC. It encodes CASSLDGDSYEQYF. Looking up the rest from reference TRBV7-9 and TRBJ2-7 gives the full variable domain: DTGVSQNPRHKITKRGQNVTFRCDPISEHNRLYWYRQTLGQGPEFLTYFQNEAQLEKSRLLSDRFSAERPKGSFSTLEIQRTEQGDSAMYLCASSLDGDSYEQYFGPGTRLTVT.

The chain carries TRBV5-6 and TRBJ2-3, with D uncertain. The germline V gene encodes CDR1 SGHDT and CDR2 YYEEEE. Trimming cost V 3 bases and J 4 bases, with 9 bases left between them. The CDR3 has 13 residues. CDR3 sequence: CASSSKGSDTQYF. For the CDR3, the DNA is TGTGCCAGCAGCTCCAAAGGATCAGATACGCAGTATTTT.

The gene calls are TRBV5-4 and TRBJ1-6; tentatively, D is TRBD1 (6 bases). Germline V gene sequence: CDR1 SGHNT, CDR2 YYREEE (reference sequence). The CDR3 sequence is 16 residues long. With 0 bases removed from V and 7 bases from J, the gap between germline ends came to 14 bases. The CDR3 loop is CASSLVGGGENSPLHF. CDR3 coding DNA: TGTGCCAGCAGCTTGGTAGGCGGGGGCGAGAATTCACCCCTCCACTTT. The variable domain in full, completed from reference TRBV5-4 and TRBJ1-6, reads ETGVTQSPTHLIKTRGQQVTLRCSSQSGHNTVSWYQQALGQGPQFIFQYYREEENGRGNFPPRFSGLQFPNYSSELNVNALELDDSALYLCASSLVGGGENSPLHFGNGTRLTVT.

The rearrangement uses TRBV6-5 and TRBJ1-1, with D maybe TRBD1 (6 bases). The CDR3 totals 14 residues. Germline CDR1 MNHEY, CDR2 SVGAGI. The V end was cut by 5 bases, the J end by 4 bases, with 14 bases between. The CDR3 loop reads CASSNKGGSTEAFF. The CDR3 DNA sequence: TGTGCCAGCAGTAATAAGGGGGGGAGCACTGAAGCTTTCTTT.

The rearrangement joins TRBV12-3 or TRBV12-4 to TRBJ2-7; no reliable D call. The CDR3 runs 13 residues. Trimming shortened V by 4 bases and J by 1 base, and 8 bases separated the two germline ends. The CDR3 is CASSSPFSYEQYF. The CDR3 DNA is TGTGCCAGCAGTTCCCCCTTTTCCTACGAGCAGTACTTC.

The V call is TRBV12-3 or TRBV12-4, the J call TRBJ2-3, with D unclear. V was pared by 1 base and J by 2 bases, with 7 bases between. This CDR3 is 14 amino acids long. The CDR3 reads CASSLGQNTDTQYF. The CDR3 coding sequence is TGTGCCAGCAGTTTAGGTCAGAACACAGATACGCAGTATTTT.

The chain combines TRBV7-9 with TRBJ2-7; no clear D. V lost 5 bases to trimming and J lost 9 bases, with 17 bases between them. The CDR3 is made up of 13 amino acids. Per the germline V gene, CDR1 is SEHNR and CDR2 is FQNEAQ (reference sequence). Here the CDR3 DNA reads TGTGCCAGCAGCCCCGGCGACTTCCCGGGGCAGTACTTC. Its translation: CASSPGDFPGQYF.

The genes are TRBV24-1 and TRBJ2-3; D not resolved. This CDR3 is 14 amino acids long. V was cut by 1 base and J by 0 bases, with 4 bases left in between. Germline values: CDR1 KGHDR, CDR2 SFDVKD. CDR3 protein: CATSDFGSTDTQYF. In nucleotides, the CDR3 is TGTGCCACCAGTGATTTTGGTAGCACAGATACGCAGTATTTT.

This chain uses TRBV28 with TRBJ2-1; D unresolved. V was shortened by 2 bases and J by 9 bases, with 5 bases between the two germline ends. Germline V gene lookup returns CDR1 MDHEN and CDR2 SYDVKM. The length of the CDR3 is 11 residues. CDR3 residues: CASSLGAEQFF. CDR3 nucleotides: TGTGCCAGCAGTTTAGGAGCTGAGCAGTTCTTC.

This clonotype showed up just once. The chain combines TRBV6-2 or TRBV6-3 with TRBJ2-1; 7 bases fit TRBD1. The V gene end was trimmed by 8 bases and the J gene end by 7 bases; junction bases not matched to a gene: 5. The CDR3 consists of 12 residues. Per the germline V gene, CDR1 is MNHEY and CDR2 is SVGEGT. CDR3 DNA: TGTGCCAGCGAGGGGGCCGGGAATGAGCAGTTCTTC. Residues: CASEGAGNEQFF.

The V gene is TRBV3-1, the J gene TRBJ1-2; D is uncertain. Germline V gives CDR1 LGHDT, CDR2 YNNKEL (reference sequence). The length of the CDR3 is 15 residues. The V gene lost 0 bases and the J gene lost 4 bases, with 12 bases spanning the gap. This CDR3 is CASSQDYSPSYGYTF. Written as DNA, the CDR3 is TGTGCCAGCAGCCAAGATTACAGCCCGAGCTATGGCTACACCTTC.

The V gene is TRBV11-2, the J gene TRBJ2-1, with 7 nucleotides matching TRBD1. The germline gives CDR1 SGHAT, CDR2 FQNNGV. V lost 11 bases to trimming and J lost 1 base; unmatched junction nucleotides: 5. The CDR3 loop spans 13 amino acids. The CDR3 DNA reads TGTGCCGTAAGGGACAGTTCCTACAATGAGCAGTTCTTC. It encodes CAVRDSSYNEQFF.

The chain couples TRBV3-1 to TRBJ2-5, with 12 bases fitting TRBD2. CDR3 size: 15 residues. CDR1 is LGHDT and CDR2 is YNNKEL in the germline V gene (reference sequence). V was clipped by 4 bases and J by 5 bases; unmatched bases: 5. The CDR3 loop is CASSPTSGSAETQYF. CDR3 coding DNA: TGTGCCAGCAGCCCGACTAGCGGGAGCGCGGAGACCCAGTACTTC.

The V gene is TRBV4-3, the J gene TRBJ2-6, with a possible D match to TRBD1 (5 bases). This CDR3 contains 18 residues. Germline CDR1 and CDR2: LGHNA and YSLEER. Trimming took off 1 base at V and 5 bases at J, with 18 bases between the two ends. CDR3 protein: CASSQATRAKSWANVLTF. In nucleotides, the CDR3 is TGCGCCAGCAGCCAAGCGACCAGGGCAAAGTCTTGGGCCAACGTCCTGACTTTC.

J is TRBJ2-3 and V is TRBV6-1; no reliable D call. The length of the CDR3 is 12 residues. Trimming shortened V by 2 bases and J by 6 bases, and 6 bases separated the two germline ends. CDR1 and CDR2 from the germline V gene are MNHNS and SASEGT. CDR3 in amino acids: CASSELEDTQYF. The CDR3 nucleotides read TGTGCCAGCAGTGAACTCGAGGATACGCAGTATTTT.

The chain has TRBV7-9 and TRBJ1-4, with 9 bases identical to TRBD1. Per germline, CDR1 SEHNR and CDR2 FQNEAQ (reference sequence). This CDR3 is 14 amino acids long. Trimming took 5 bases from V and 7 from J; bases not matched to a gene: 5. The CDR3 DNA follows: TGTGCCAGCAGCCCCGACAGGGGGGGTGAAAAACTGTTTTTT. This encodes CASSPDRGGEKLFF.

V usage is TRBV25-1 and J usage is TRBJ2-1; D unresolved. Germline CDR1 and CDR2: MGHDK and SYGVNS. The V end lost 1 base, the J end lost 0 bases, and 10 bases lay between the germline ends. This CDR3 has 16 residues. The CDR3 DNA is TGTGCCAGCAGTGAATTCGGAGAGAACTCCTACAATGAGCAGTTCTTC. Residues: CASSEFGENSYNEQFF.